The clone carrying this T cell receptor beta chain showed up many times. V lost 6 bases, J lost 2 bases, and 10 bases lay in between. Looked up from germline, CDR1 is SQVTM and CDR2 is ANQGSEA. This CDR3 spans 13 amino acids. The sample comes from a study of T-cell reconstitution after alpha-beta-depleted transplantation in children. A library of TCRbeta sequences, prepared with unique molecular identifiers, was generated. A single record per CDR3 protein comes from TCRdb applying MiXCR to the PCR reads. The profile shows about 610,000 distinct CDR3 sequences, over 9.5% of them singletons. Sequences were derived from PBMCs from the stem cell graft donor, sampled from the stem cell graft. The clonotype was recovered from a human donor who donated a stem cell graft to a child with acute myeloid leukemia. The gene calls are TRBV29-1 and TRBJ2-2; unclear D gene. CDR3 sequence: CSVASPNTGELFF. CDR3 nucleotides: TGCAGCGTAGCTAGTCCTAACACCGGGGAGCTGTTTTTT.